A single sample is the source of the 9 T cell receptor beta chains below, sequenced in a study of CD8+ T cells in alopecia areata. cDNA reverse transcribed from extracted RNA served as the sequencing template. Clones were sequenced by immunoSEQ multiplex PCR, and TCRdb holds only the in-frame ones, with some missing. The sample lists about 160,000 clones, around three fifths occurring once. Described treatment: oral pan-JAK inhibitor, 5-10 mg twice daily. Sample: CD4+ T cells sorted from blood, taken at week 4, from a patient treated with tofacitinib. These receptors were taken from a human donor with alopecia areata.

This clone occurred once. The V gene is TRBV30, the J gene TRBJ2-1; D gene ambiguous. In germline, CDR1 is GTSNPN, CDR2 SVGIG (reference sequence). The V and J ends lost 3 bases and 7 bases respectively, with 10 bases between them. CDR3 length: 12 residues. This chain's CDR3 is CAWSRSWNEQFF. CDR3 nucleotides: TGTGCCTGGAGCAGGTCCTGGAATGAGCAGTTCTTC.

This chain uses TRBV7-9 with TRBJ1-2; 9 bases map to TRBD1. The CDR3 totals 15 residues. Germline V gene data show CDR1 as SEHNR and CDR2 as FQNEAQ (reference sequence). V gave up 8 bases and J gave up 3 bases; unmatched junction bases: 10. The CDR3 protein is CASVPWDREDYGYTF. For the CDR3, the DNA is TGTGCCAGCGTACCTTGGGACAGGGAGGACTATGGCTACACCTTC. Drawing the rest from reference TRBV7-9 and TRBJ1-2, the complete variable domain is DTGVSQNPRHKITKRGQNVTFRCDPISEHNRLYWYRQTLGQGPEFLTYFQNEAQLEKSRLLSDRFSAERPKGSFSTLEIQRTEQGDSAMYLCASVPWDREDYGYTFGSGTRLTVV.

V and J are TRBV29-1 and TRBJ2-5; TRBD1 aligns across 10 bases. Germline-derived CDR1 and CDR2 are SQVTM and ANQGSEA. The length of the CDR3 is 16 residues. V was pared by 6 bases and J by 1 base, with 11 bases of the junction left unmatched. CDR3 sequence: CSVRQPGQGVQETQYF. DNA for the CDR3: TGCAGCGTGCGCCAACCAGGACAGGGGGTCCAAGAGACCCAGTACTTC.

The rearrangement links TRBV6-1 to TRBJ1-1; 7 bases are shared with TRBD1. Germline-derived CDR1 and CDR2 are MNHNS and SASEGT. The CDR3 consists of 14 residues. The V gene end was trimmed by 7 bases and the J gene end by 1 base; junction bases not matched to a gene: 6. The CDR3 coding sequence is TGTGCCAGCAATCTCAGACAGGGGAACACTGAAGCTTTCTTT. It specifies CASNLRQGNTEAFF.

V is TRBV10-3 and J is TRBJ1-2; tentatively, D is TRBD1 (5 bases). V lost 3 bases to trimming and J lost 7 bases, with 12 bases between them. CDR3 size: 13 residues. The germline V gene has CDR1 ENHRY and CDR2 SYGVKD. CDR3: CAISDRTRLGYTF. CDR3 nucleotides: TGTGCCATCAGTGACCGGACACGTCTTGGCTACACCTTC.

The CDR3 spells CSVIQILNTEAFF. The CDR3, as DNA: TGCAGCGTAATCCAGATTTTGAACACTGAAGCTTTCTTT. This chain connects TRBV29-1 to TRBJ1-1; D gene uncertain. Trimming took 6 bases from V and 0 from J, leaving 11 bases between them. Per germline, CDR1 SQVTM and CDR2 ANQGSEA. There are 13 residues in the CDR3.

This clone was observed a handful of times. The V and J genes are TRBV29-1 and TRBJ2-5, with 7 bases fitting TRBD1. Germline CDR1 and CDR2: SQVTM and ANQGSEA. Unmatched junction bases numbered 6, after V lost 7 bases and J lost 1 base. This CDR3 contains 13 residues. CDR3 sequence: CSATRTGQETQYF. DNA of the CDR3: TGCAGCGCTACTAGGACAGGCCAAGAGACCCAGTACTTC.

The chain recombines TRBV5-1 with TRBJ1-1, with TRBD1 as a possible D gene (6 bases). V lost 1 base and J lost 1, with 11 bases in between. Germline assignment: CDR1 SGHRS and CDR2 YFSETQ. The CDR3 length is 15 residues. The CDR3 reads CASSLTGIRNTEAFF. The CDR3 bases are TGCGCCAGCAGCTTGACAGGGATCAGGAACACTGAAGCTTTCTTT.

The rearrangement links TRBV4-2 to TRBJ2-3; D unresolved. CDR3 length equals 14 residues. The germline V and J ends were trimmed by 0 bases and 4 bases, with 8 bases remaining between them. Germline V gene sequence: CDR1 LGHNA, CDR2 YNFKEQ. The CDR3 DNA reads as TGTGCCAGCAGCCAAGATATCTTCTCAGATACGCAGTATTTT. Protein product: CASSQDIFSDTQYF.